A selection of T cell receptor beta chains follows, all from one sample in a study of beta chain features in type 1 diabetes. Produced via immunoSEQ multiplex PCR; TCRdb's table is partial and in-frame only. The sample lists 350,000 to 450,000 clones, 11% to 15% seen once, with less than 0.04% in the top ten. Specimen: naive CD4+ T cells from blood. The receptors shown here come from a man younger than 45 in good health. The conserved cysteine and the conserved F or W are not part of the CDR3 here. The D gene is left open where the match is weak. Clone sizes are given selectively: once, few, many, or a class where the clone is expanded.

cdr3_aa d_call clone_size v_call
ASSLKIPVAQH NA NA TRBV28
ASSARLGSDTQY NA NA TRBV7-2
ASSFGWGQETQY NA NA TRBV7-9
SVMGQGGSNYGYT TRBD1 NA TRBV29-1
ASSQVGFPGPGNIQY NA NA TRBV4-3
ASSSGTGRPGGYT TRBD1 NA TRBV18
ASSPPMRGREYTEAF TRBD1 few TRBV18
ASREAGRGYT NA few TRBV2
AWKKSGSSYNEQF TRBD2 many TRBV30
ASSPRGGPTDTQY TRBD2 NA TRBV9
ASSFGAYQETQY NA NA TRBV5-6
ASRPGTSGRVF TRBD2 few TRBV6-6
ASSLAGTGVTKNIQY TRBD1 few TRBV7-2
ASSLVAGSDYGYT NA few TRBV7-9
ASSQDRINEQF NA NA TRBV4-1
ASSSRLATGQETQY TRBD2 NA TRBV9
ASSEAGSGNTIY NA few TRBV25-1
ASSQGGTLTYNEQF NA NA TRBV4-3
ASSYIASGARDTQY NA NA TRBV6-5
ASSPGTGDTEAF TRBD1 NA TRBV7-9
ASSQATREQF NA many TRBV14
ASSSNPAGGNTIY NA NA TRBV7-2
ASRRTPSNTGELF NA few TRBV19
ASSEILAAGDEQF NA NA TRBV2
AISVLAGGTPNEQF TRBD2 NA TRBV10-3
ASSVGPQNTEAF NA few TRBV9
ASSLTQYTGELF NA few TRBV7-3